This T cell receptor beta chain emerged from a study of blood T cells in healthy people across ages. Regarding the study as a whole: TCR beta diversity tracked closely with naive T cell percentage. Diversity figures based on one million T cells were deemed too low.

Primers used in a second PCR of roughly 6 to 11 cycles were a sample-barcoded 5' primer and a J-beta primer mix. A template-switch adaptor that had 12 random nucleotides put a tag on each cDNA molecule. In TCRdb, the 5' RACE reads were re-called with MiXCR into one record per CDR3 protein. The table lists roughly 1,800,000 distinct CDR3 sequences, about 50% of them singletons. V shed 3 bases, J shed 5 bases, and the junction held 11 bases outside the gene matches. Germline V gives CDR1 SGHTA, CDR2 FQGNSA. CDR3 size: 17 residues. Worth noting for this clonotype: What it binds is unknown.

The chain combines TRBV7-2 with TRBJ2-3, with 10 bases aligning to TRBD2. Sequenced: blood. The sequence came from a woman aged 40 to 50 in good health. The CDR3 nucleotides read TGTGCCAGCAGCTTCCCGGGTCAGCGGGGGGGCCTAGATACGCAGTATTTT. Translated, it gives CASSFPGQRGGLDTQYF.